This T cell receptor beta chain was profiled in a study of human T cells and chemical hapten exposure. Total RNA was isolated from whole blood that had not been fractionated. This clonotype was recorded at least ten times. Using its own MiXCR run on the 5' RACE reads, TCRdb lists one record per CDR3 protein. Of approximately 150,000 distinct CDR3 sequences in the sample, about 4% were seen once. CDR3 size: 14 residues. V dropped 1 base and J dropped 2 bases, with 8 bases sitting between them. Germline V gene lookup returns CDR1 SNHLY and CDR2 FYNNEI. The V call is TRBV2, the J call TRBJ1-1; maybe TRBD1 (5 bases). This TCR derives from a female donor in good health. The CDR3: CASSEGGRNTEAFF. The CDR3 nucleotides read TGTGCCAGCAGTGAAGGGGGACGTAACACTGAAGCTTTCTTT.